This T cell receptor (beta chain) was sequenced in a study of Graves' ophthalmopathy and Graves' hyperthyroidism. Study-wide context: No treatment had been given when peripheral blood was collected at initial diagnosis.

Moderate-to-severe activity, with CAS ≥3, NOSPECS ≥4 and duration under 3 months, characterized the donors with ophthalmopathy. Other autoimmune disease, uncontrolled infection, pregnancy and lactation led to exclusion. TCR beta CDR3 regions were amplified from RNA transcripts. Scientists carried out first-round RT-PCR using HTBI primers and then a second-round multiplex PCR. From the multiplex PCR reads, TCRdb called clonotypes with MiXCR, one entry per CDR3 protein. In the table there are fewer than 350,000 distinct CDR3 sequences, about 17% of which are singletons. The study's findings and limits: It was with around 70% sensitivity and approximately 75% specificity that the model predicted ophthalmopathy progression.

At least ten counts were recorded for this clonotype. Its antigen is unknown. Trimming cost V 8 bases and J 5 bases, with 21 bases left between them. The CDR3 covers 15 residues. Germline assignment: CDR1 SGHTA and CDR2 FQGNSA. V usage is TRBV7-2 and J usage is TRBJ2-5, with TRBD1 as a possible D gene (5 bases). Specimen: peripheral blood. This clonotype was obtained from an adult man with Graves' ophthalmopathy. The CDR3 sequence: CASSSDSSRSETQYF. CDR3 in DNA: TGTGCCAGCTCATCTGACAGTTCCAGATCGGAGACCCAGTACTTC.